These 29 T cell receptor beta chains were sequenced from one sample in a study of T cell repertoires in cytomegalovirus infection (dated by TCRdb to about 2019). For these receptors, no antigen is known. Sequencing relied on an Illumina HiSeq 1500. Using fastp at Q25 and MiXCR, TCRdb reprocessed the public reads and kept productive beta chains. Every entry covers one CDR3 protein and lists the most common genes and DNA from its rows. This sample lists about 360,000 distinct CDR3 sequences; 34% were detected once. The top ten hold roughly 13% of the sample. What the treatment or condition label conveys for this sample: in vitro stimulation with specific CMV peptide epitopes to enrich CMV-specific T cells. The sequencing here drew on cultured PBMCs, taken from culture after CMV antigen stimulation. Receptor source: a human donor in good health (CMV status not recorded). Some clones in this sample may be carry-over from other donors' samples.

This chain links TRBV7-6 with TRBJ2-3; 9 bases match TRBD2. The CDR3 extends over 17 amino acids. V lost 5 bases and J lost 4; bases outside the gene matches: 13. Germline V gene lookup returns CDR1 SGHVS and CDR2 FNYEAQ. CDR3 coding DNA: TGTGCCAGCAGCCCCCCCTTGGCGGGAGGGTCGGCAGATACGCAGTATTTT. The encoded protein is CASSPPLAGGSADTQYF.

Only a few counts were recorded for this clonotype. V gene TRBV25-1 combines with J gene TRBJ1-2; no firm D call. The CDR3 contains 14 residues. The germline V and J ends were trimmed by 3 bases and 6 bases, with 14 bases remaining between them. Germline V lookup: CDR1 MGHDK, CDR2 SYGVNS. The CDR3 region is CASSDEGYHNGYTF. DNA for the CDR3: TGTGCCAGCAGTGATGAAGGGTATCACAATGGCTACACCTTC.

Only a few counts were recorded for this clonotype. The chain combines TRBV6-1 with TRBJ1-2; the match to TRBD1 covers 10 bases. The CDR3 has 16 amino acids. V lost 3 bases to trimming and J lost 2 bases; unmatched junction nucleotides: 6. Germline values: CDR1 MNHNS, CDR2 SASEGT. CDR3 in DNA: TGTGCCAGCAGTGAGGAGACAGGGGGCGCGAACTATGGCTACACCTTC. It specifies CASSEETGGANYGYTF.

The V and J genes are TRBV6-5 and TRBJ2-7, with 13 bases that match TRBD2. The germline V gene encodes CDR1 MNHEY and CDR2 SVGAGI. V was clipped by 6 bases and J by 2 bases; unmatched bases: 4. The CDR3 has 15 amino acids. The CDR3 DNA sequence: TGTGCCAGCAGGCGACTAGCGGGAGGCGCCTACGAGCAGTACTTC. Translation: CASRRLAGGAYEQYF.

This chain uses TRBV19 with TRBJ2-5, with 7 bases matching TRBD2. Per germline, CDR1 LNHDA and CDR2 SQIVND (reference sequence). CDR3 size: 15 residues. The ends lost 6 bases at V and 5 bases at J; junction bases unmatched: 12. As DNA, the CDR3 is TGTGCCAGTAGAAAACTAGCGTCCCATGGGGAGACCCAGTACTTC. Protein: CASRKLASHGETQYF.

The chain employs TRBV7-2 and TRBJ2-3; D is possibly TRBD2 (6 bases). There are 15 residues in the CDR3. Looked up from germline, CDR1 is SGHTA and CDR2 is FQGNSA. V was trimmed by 5 bases and J by 2 bases, leaving 14 bases between them. The CDR3 sequence is CASSIGTPFTDTQYF. The CDR3 DNA follows: TGTGCCAGCAGCATCGGGACTCCTTTCACAGATACGCAGTATTTT.

J is TRBJ1-1 and V is TRBV28; the D is unclear. The CDR3 spans 12 residues. V dropped 0 bases and J dropped 11 bases, with 10 bases sitting between them. CDR1 and CDR2 from the germline V gene are MDHEN and SYDVKM. CDR3 nucleotides: TGTGCCAGCAGTTTATGGGTCAGTCGCGCTTTCTTT. This encodes CASSLWVSRAFF.

This rearrangement joins TRBV10-3 to TRBJ2-2; D is possibly TRBD2 (6 bases). Between the trimmed V and J ends, which lost 4 bases and 1 base, there was a span of 16 bases. The CDR3 contains 17 residues. The germline gives CDR1 ENHRY, CDR2 SYGVKD. The CDR3 nucleotides are TGTGCCATCAGTGGTACTTCAGGGACTGTGAACACCGGGGAGCTGTTTTTT. Translating it yields CAISGTSGTVNTGELFF.

The genes are TRBV12-3 or TRBV12-4 and TRBJ2-2; possible D gene TRBD2, 5 bases. This CDR3 comprises 15 residues. Trimming removed 5 bases at V and 0 bases at J, with 10 bases between. In nucleotides, the CDR3 is TGTGCCAGCAGTAGTACTAGACCGAACACCGGGGAGCTGTTTTTT. Amino acid sequence: CASSSTRPNTGELFF.

The chain combines TRBV20-1 with TRBJ2-3; D is possibly TRBD2 (5 bases). The germline V and J ends were trimmed by 5 bases and 1 base, with 13 bases remaining between them. The CDR3 contains 14 residues. The germline CDR1 and CDR2 sequences are DFQATT and SNEGSKA (reference sequence). CDR3 sequence: CSASRGWGTDTQYF. As DNA, the CDR3 is TGCAGTGCTTCGCGCGGGTGGGGCACAGATACGCAGTATTTT.

This clonotype was counted between two and nine times. This chain uses TRBV27 with TRBJ1-6; 9 bases match TRBD1. Per the germline V gene, CDR1 is MNHEY and CDR2 is SMNVEV (reference sequence). CDR3 length: 18 amino acids. Trimming at V came to 3 bases and at J to 0 bases, leaving 6 bases not matched to a gene. The CDR3, as DNA: TGTGCCAGCAGTTTGGGGACAGGGTCAAGCTCCTATAATTCACCCCTCCACTTT. It specifies CASSLGTGSSSYNSPLHF.

This clonotype was detected many times. This chain links TRBV7-2 with TRBJ1-5; TRBD1 is a possible D gene (5 bases). This CDR3 is 13 amino acids long. The germline gives CDR1 SGHTA, CDR2 FQGNSA. Trimming removed 5 bases at V and 7 bases at J, with 12 bases between. The CDR3: CASSLETEQPQHF. CDR3 in DNA: TGTGCCAGCAGCCTGGAGACAGAACAGCCCCAGCATTTT. Full variable domain (outside the CDR3, taken from reference TRBV7-2 and TRBJ1-5): GAGVSQSPSNKVTEKGKDVELRCDPISGHTALYWYRQSLGQGLEFLIYFQGNSAPDKSGLPSDRFSAERTGGSVSTLTIQRTQQEDSAVYLCASSLETEQPQHFGDGTRLSIL.

The chain combines TRBV10-3 with TRBJ2-7; D is unresolved. Germline CDR1 is ENHRY and CDR2 is SYGVKD. The CDR3 runs 12 residues. V was cut by 6 bases and J by 1 base, with 7 bases left in between. This CDR3 reads CAISDRSYEQYF. The CDR3 coding sequence is TGTGCCATCAGCGATCGTTCCTACGAGCAGTACTTC.

V and J are TRBV11-2 and TRBJ1-1; D not resolved. CDR1 SGHAT and CDR2 FQNNGV come from the germline V gene. Trimming removed 7 bases from V and 10 bases from J, with 19 bases in between. The CDR3 extends over 13 amino acids. CDR3 loop: CASTPIQRVGAFF. The CDR3 DNA is TGTGCCAGCACCCCGATACAGCGGGTGGGAGCTTTCTTT.

This chain uses TRBV27 with TRBJ1-4; D not certain. This CDR3 contains 13 residues. Germline CDR1 is MNHEY and CDR2 is SMNVEV (reference sequence). Trimming shortened V by 6 bases and J by 8 bases, and 13 bases separated the two germline ends. The CDR3 DNA reads TGTGCCAGCAGCCGCACCTCTTGGGAAAAACTGTTTTTT. This encodes CASSRTSWEKLFF.

The V and J genes are TRBV4-3 and TRBJ2-1, with D perhaps TRBD2 (5 bases). V was trimmed by 0 bases and J by 0 bases, leaving 18 bases between them. Germline CDR1 and CDR2: LGHNA and YSLEER. The CDR3 has 19 amino acids. The CDR3 here is CASSQELDYFSSSYNEQFF. The CDR3 nucleotides read TGCGCCAGCAGCCAAGAACTTGACTACTTCTCCAGCTCCTACAATGAGCAGTTCTTC.

The J gene is TRBJ2-7, the V gene TRBV4-3; D is possibly TRBD2 (6 bases). Germline values: CDR1 LGHNA, CDR2 YSLEER. Deletions cut 2 bases from V and 2 bases from J, with 16 bases between. The CDR3 length is 16 residues. CDR3 in amino acids: CASSQYSGEAPYEQYF. In nucleotides, the CDR3 is TGCGCCAGCAGCCAATATTCGGGAGAGGCCCCCTACGAGCAGTACTTC.

This sequence joins TRBV12-3 or TRBV12-4 and TRBJ2-7; TRBD2 might be the D (6 bases). This CDR3 has 15 residues. The germline V and J ends were trimmed by 3 bases and 6 bases, with 18 bases remaining between them. CDR3 region: CASSLISGPWSEQYF. The CDR3 DNA reads as TGTGCCAGCAGTTTGATCAGCGGGCCGTGGTCCGAGCAGTACTTC.

This chain connects TRBV6-6 to TRBJ1-2; D is undetermined. The CDR3 is 13 residues long. V dropped 0 bases and J dropped 6 bases, with 8 bases sitting between them. Germline values: CDR1 MNHNY, CDR2 SVGAGI (reference sequence). The DNA for the CDR3 is TGTGCCAGCAGTTACTCGTTAGGGAATGGCTACACCTTC. It specifies CASSYSLGNGYTF.

The chain combines TRBV11-2 with TRBJ2-3, with TRBD1 matching 8 bases. The CDR3 sequence is 15 residues long. V shed 5 bases and J 1 base; nucleotides not matched to a gene: 5. Per germline, CDR1 SGHAT and CDR2 FQNNGV. DNA of the CDR3: TGTGCCAGCAGCCCACACAGGGGGGGCACAGATACGCAGTATTTT. This gives the protein CASSPHRGGTDTQYF.

V and J are TRBV20-1 and TRBJ2-4; 10 bases are shared with TRBD2. Germline values: CDR1 DFQATT, CDR2 SNEGSKA (reference sequence). CDR3 length: 15 amino acids. The ends lost 3 bases at V and 8 bases at J; junction bases unmatched: 10. CDR3: CSARSLSGRDDIQYF. CDR3 DNA: TGCAGTGCTAGGAGTCTGAGCGGGAGGGACGACATTCAGTACTTC.

The gene calls are TRBV3-1 and TRBJ2-1, with 10 bases that match TRBD1. The length of the CDR3 is 16 residues. Germline assignment: CDR1 LGHDT and CDR2 YNNKEL (reference sequence). V gave up 4 bases and J gave up 12 bases; unmatched junction bases: 15. Here the CDR3 reads CASSLQPGQGSSGQFF. Written as DNA, the CDR3 is TGTGCCAGCAGCCTACAACCGGGACAGGGGAGCTCGGGGCAGTTCTTC.

In its sample, this clonotype was seen many times. The chain joins TRBV6-1 to TRBJ1-2; D is perhaps TRBD1 (5 bases). This CDR3 contains 13 residues. Germline-derived CDR1 and CDR2 are MNHNS and SASEGT. Deletions cut 5 bases from V and 4 bases from J, with 11 bases between. CDR3 nucleotide sequence: TGTGCCAGCAGTCCTACAGGCCTCTATGGCTACACCTTC. Residues: CASSPTGLYGYTF.

This clonotype was detected a few times. This rearrangement joins TRBV4-3 to TRBJ2-2; D remains unclear. Germline V gene data show CDR1 as LGHNA and CDR2 as YSLEER. Trimming removed 6 bases from V and 0 bases from J, with 8 bases in between. The CDR3 loop spans 14 amino acids. The chain's CDR3 is CASSPIANTGELFF. In DNA, the CDR3 is TGCGCCAGCAGTCCGATCGCGAACACCGGGGAGCTGTTTTTT.

Only a few counts were recorded for this clonotype. The genes are TRBV19 and TRBJ2-7, with D possibly matching TRBD2 (5 bases). The CDR3 consists of 15 residues. Germline V CDR1 and CDR2: LNHDA, SQIVND (reference sequence). The ends were cut back, 4 bases at V and 3 bases at J, with 16 bases in the middle. The CDR3 loop reads CASSRYSQAGYEQYF. In DNA, the CDR3 is TGTGCCAGTAGTAGATATAGTCAGGCGGGCTACGAGCAGTACTTC.

The chain joins TRBV12-3 or TRBV12-4 to TRBJ1-5, with D possibly TRBD1 on 6 matching bases. Trimming removed 6 bases at V and 1 base at J, with 10 bases between. The CDR3 loop spans 14 amino acids. CDR3 in DNA: TGTGCCAGCAGAACAGACAGGAGCAATCAGCCCCAGCATTTT. Translating it yields CASRTDRSNQPQHF.

V usage is TRBV5-4 and J usage is TRBJ2-3; 11 bases match TRBD1. Germline-derived CDR1 and CDR2 are SGHNT and YYREEE (reference sequence). The CDR3 extends over 15 amino acids. Trimming cost V 4 bases and J 7 bases; bases outside gene matches: 8. Written as DNA, the CDR3 is TGTGCCAGCAGCCACGAGGGACAGGGGGTGAATACGCAGTATTTT. It translates to CASSHEGQGVNTQYF.

CDR3 in DNA: TGTGCCAGCAGGGGCCACAGGACAGGGGAGACAAATGAGCAGTTCTTC. Translating gives CASRGHRTGETNEQFF. V and J are TRBV6-6 and TRBJ2-1, with 9 bases lining up with TRBD1. This CDR3 is built from 16 residues. The V and J ends lost 6 bases and 7 bases, in that order; junction bases with no gene match: 13. Germline V gives CDR1 MNHNY, CDR2 SVGAGI (reference sequence).

CDR3 coding DNA: TGTGCCAGTAGTATAAGACAGTTGAACACTGAAGCTTTCTTT. This encodes CASSIRQLNTEAFF. The chain combines TRBV19 with TRBJ1-1; perhaps TRBD1 as D (5 bases). The ends were cut back, 2 bases at V and 0 bases at J, with 7 bases in the middle. Germline CDR1 and CDR2: LNHDA and SQIVND (reference sequence). This CDR3 region has 14 residues. Drawing the rest from reference TRBV19 and TRBJ1-1, the complete variable domain is DGGITQSPKYLFRKEGQNVTLSCEQNLNHDAMYWYRQDPGQGLRLIYYSQIVNDFQKGDIAEGYSVSREKKESFPLTVTSAQKNPTAFYLCASSIRQLNTEAFFGQGTRLTVV.